Each of the 7 T cell receptor beta chains below was sequenced from the same sample in a study of T cell repertoires in ileal Crohn's disease (dated by TCRdb to between 2018 and 2021). Libraries came from the immunoSEQ multiplex PCR assay. TCRdb limited this immuneACCESS table to in-frame rearrangements with V and J called. A share of clones is missing; checked studies link under half to unresolved V genes, and the rest is unexplained. In all, the sample holds about 7,200 clones, and 70% to 75% of those were seen once. The ten largest clonotypes hold roughly 8.7% of the sample. The meaning of the sample's time point label: proximal margin of the surgical specimen (macroscopically non-inflamed). The sample taken for sequencing was ileal tissue. The receptors stem from an adult with Crohn's disease.

The chain uses TRBV28 and TRBJ1-2; tentatively, D is TRBD1 (5 bases). Germline assignment: CDR1 MDHEN and CDR2 SYDVKM. Trimming took off 3 bases at V and 0 bases at J, with 11 bases between the two ends. The CDR3 runs 15 residues. The DNA for the CDR3 is TGTGCCAGCAGTTTGGGGGTTGGGACTAACTATGGCTACACCTTC. Translation gives CASSLGVGTNYGYTF.

The V and J genes are TRBV14 and TRBJ1-3, with D perhaps TRBD1 (6 bases). Germline lookup yields CDR1 SGHDN and CDR2 FVKESK. This CDR3 has 15 residues. V lost 4 bases and J 6 bases, leaving 16 bases between the germline ends. DNA of the CDR3: TGTGCCAGCAGCCTACAGGGTATACGCGCAAACACCATATATTTT. Its protein product is CASSLQGIRANTIYF.

This clone was observed once. The genes are TRBV28 and TRBJ2-7; the D gene is possibly TRBD1 (6 bases). V was pared by 1 base and J by 2 bases, with 21 bases between. Germline V lookup: CDR1 MDHEN, CDR2 SYDVKM. The CDR3 totals 18 residues. In DNA, the CDR3 is TGTGCCAGCAGTTTATCTACAACGGGCACAGGGCTTACCTACGAGCAGTACTTC. Its translation is CASSLSTTGTGLTYEQYF.

The rearrangement joins TRBV30 to TRBJ2-7; 13 nucleotides agree with TRBD2. There are 15 residues in the CDR3. The germline V gene has CDR1 GTSNPN and CDR2 SVGIG (reference sequence). The V and J ends lost 2 bases and 7 bases, in that order; junction bases with no gene match: 8. The CDR3 DNA reads TGTGCCTGGAGTCCCGGACTAGCGGGAGTAAAAGAGCAGTACTTC. Protein product: CAWSPGLAGVKEQYF.

The genes are TRBV6-5 and TRBJ2-2; D is unresolved. V lost 7 bases to trimming and J lost 6 bases, with 15 bases between them. The CDR3 totals 14 residues. From germline, CDR1 is MNHEY and CDR2 SVGAGI. In nucleotides, the CDR3 is TGTGCCAGCAAGTCCGGTAACAGCCCCGGGGAGCTGTTTTTT. It codes for CASKSGNSPGELFF.

This clone was counted a single time. The DNA of the CDR3 is TGCAGCGTTCCTAACGGTAGGGAGGGTCAGTACTTC. This translates into CSVPNGREGQYF. This chain links TRBV29-1 with TRBJ2-7, with 7 bases lining up with TRBD2. Germline V lookup: CDR1 SQVTM, CDR2 ANQGSEA. The V and J ends lost 5 bases and 10 bases, in that order; junction bases with no gene match: 11. The CDR3 spans 12 residues.

V usage is TRBV7-8 and J usage is TRBJ2-1, with unresolved D. V lost 6 bases and J 0 bases, leaving 12 bases between the germline ends. The V gene's germline CDR1 is SGHVS and CDR2 FQNEAQ. The CDR3 covers 15 residues. CDR3 coding DNA: TGTGCCAGCAGGTCCCGGTTGAGCTCCTACAATGAGCAGTTCTTC. This gives the protein CASRSRLSSYNEQFF.